This T cell receptor beta chain was found in a study of T-cell reconstitution after alpha-beta-depleted transplantation in children. This sample's TCRbeta library carried unique molecular identifier barcodes. Each CDR3 protein gets one entry after TCRdb re-called the PCR reads with MiXCR. Counted here are 600,000 to 700,000 distinct CDR3 sequences, roughly 17% occurring once; the ten biggest clones make up 1.1%. This clonotype was picked up many times. Germline V lookup: CDR1 DFQATT, CDR2 SNEGSKA (reference sequence). The germline V and J ends were trimmed by 3 bases and 7 bases, with 21 bases remaining between them. CDR3 length: 16 amino acids.

The clonotype comes from a human donor who donated a stem cell graft to a child with acute myeloid leukemia. This chain connects TRBV20-1 to TRBJ1-4, with D possibly TRBD1 on 5 matching bases. The starting material was PBMCs from the stem cell graft donor, obtained from the stem cell graft. The CDR3 sequence: CSASSLPGLWGEKLFF. CDR3 DNA: TGCAGTGCTAGCTCCCTCCCGGGACTTTGGGGTGAAAAACTGTTTTTT.